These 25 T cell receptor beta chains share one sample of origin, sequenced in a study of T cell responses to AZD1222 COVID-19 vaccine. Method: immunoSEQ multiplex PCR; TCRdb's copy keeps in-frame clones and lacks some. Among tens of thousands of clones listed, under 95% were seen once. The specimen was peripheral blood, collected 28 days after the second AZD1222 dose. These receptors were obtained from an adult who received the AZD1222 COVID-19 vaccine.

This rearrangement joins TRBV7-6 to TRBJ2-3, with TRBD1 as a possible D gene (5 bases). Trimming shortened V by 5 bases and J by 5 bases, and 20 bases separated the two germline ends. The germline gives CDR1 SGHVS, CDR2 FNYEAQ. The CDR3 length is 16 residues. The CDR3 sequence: CASSPRGSLEIDTQYF. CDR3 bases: TGTGCCAGCAGCCCTAGGGGCAGTTTAGAGATAGATACGCAGTATTTT.

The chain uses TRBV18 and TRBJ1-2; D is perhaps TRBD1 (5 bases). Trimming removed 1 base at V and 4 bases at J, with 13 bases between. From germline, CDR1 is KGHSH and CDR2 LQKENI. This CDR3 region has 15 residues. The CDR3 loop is CASSPLQGSAYGYTF. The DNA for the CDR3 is TGTGCCAGCTCACCACTCCAGGGAAGTGCCTATGGCTACACCTTC.

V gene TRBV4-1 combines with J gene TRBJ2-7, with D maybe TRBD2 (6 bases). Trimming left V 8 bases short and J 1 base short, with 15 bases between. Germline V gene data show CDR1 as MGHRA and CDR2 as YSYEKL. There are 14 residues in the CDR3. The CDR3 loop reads CASAAQEGSYEQYF. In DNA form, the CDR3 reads TGCGCCAGCGCCGCCCAGGAGGGGTCCTACGAGCAGTACTTC.

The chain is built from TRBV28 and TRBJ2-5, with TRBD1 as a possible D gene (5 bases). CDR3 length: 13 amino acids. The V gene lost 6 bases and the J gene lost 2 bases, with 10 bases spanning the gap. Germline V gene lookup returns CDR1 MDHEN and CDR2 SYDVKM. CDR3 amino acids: CASSPRQQETQYF. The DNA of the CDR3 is TGTGCCAGCAGCCCTAGACAGCAAGAGACCCAGTACTTC.

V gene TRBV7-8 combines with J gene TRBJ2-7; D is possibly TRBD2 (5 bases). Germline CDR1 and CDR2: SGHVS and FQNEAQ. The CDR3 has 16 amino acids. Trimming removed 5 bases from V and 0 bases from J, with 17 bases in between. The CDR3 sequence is CASSRDGESSSYEQYF. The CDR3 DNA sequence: TGTGCCAGCAGCCGCGACGGGGAGTCGAGCTCCTACGAGCAGTACTTC.

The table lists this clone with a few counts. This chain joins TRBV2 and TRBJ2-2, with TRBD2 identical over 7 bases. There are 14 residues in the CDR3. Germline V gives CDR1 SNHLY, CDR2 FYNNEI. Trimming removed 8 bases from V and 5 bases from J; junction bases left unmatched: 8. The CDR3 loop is CASGFGGSTGELFF. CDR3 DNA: TGTGCCAGCGGGTTCGGCGGGAGTACCGGGGAGCTGTTTTTT.

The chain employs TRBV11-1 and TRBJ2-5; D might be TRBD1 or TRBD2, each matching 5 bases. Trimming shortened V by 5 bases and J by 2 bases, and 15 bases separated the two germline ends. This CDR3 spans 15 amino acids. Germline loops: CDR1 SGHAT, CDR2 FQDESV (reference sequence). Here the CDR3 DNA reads TGTGCCAGCAGCCCGCGAACCGGGACGCAAGAGACCCAGTACTTC. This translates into CASSPRTGTQETQYF.

CDR3 sequence: CASSSDRTGGYEKLFF. The DNA of the CDR3 is TGTGCCAGCAGCTCAGACAGGACAGGGGGTTATGAAAAACTGTTTTTT. The chain combines TRBV13 with TRBJ1-4; 10 nucleotides match TRBD1. The germline CDR1 and CDR2 sequences are PRHDT and FYEKMQ (reference sequence). The CDR3 runs 16 residues. The V segment lost 4 bases and the J segment 6 bases; nucleotides outside the gene matches: 8.

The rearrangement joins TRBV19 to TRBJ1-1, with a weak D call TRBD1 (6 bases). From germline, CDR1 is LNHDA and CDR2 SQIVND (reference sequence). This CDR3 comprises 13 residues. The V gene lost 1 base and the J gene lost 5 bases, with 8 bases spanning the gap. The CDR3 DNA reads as TGTGCCAGTAGTATAGCTCAGGGGACTGAAGCTTTCTTT. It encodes CASSIAQGTEAFF.

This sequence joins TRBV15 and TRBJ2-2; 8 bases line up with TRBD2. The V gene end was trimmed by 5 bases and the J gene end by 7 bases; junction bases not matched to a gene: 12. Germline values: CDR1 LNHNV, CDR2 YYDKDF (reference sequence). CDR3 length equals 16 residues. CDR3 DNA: TGTGCCACCAGCGGAATAGCGGGAAGGGTTGGCGGGGAGCTGTTTTTT. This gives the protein CATSGIAGRVGGELFF.

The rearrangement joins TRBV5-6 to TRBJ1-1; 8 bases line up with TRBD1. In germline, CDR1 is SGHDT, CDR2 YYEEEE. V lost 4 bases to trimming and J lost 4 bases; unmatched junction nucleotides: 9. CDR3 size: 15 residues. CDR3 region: CASSGTGSLGTEAFF. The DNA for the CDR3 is TGTGCCAGCAGCGGGACAGGAAGTTTGGGCACTGAAGCTTTCTTT.

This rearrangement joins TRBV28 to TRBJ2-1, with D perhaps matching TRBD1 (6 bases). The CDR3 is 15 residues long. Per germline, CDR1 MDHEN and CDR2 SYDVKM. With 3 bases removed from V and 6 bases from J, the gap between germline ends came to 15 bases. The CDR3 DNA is TGTGCCAGCAGTTTCCAGCCAGGGACACTCAATGAGCAGTTCTTC. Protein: CASSFQPGTLNEQFF.

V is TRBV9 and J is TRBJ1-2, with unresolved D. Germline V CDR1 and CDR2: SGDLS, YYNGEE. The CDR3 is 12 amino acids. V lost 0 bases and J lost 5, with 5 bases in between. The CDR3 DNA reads TGTGCCAGCAGCGTAGATCGGTATGGCTACACCTTC. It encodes CASSVDRYGYTF.

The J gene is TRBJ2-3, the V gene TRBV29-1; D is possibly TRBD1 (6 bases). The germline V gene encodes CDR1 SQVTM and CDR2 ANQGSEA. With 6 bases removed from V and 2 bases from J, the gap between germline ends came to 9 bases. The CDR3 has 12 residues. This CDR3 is CSVRDITDTQYF. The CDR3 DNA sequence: TGCAGCGTCCGGGACATCACAGATACGCAGTATTTT.

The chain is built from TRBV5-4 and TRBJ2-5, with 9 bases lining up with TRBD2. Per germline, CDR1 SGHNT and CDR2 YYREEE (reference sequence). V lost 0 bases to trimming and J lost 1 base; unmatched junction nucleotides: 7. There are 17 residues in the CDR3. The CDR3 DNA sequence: TGTGCCAGCAGCTTGGGACTAGCGGATCCCCCCCAAGAGACCCAGTACTTC. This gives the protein CASSLGLADPPQETQYF.

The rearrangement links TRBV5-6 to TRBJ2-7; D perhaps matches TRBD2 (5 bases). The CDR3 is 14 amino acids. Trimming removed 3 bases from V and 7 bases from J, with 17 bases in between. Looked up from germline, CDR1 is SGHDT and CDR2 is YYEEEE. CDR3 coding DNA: TGTGCCAGCAGCTCTCTCAAGCGGACGGGAGAGCAGTACTTC. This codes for CASSSLKRTGEQYF.

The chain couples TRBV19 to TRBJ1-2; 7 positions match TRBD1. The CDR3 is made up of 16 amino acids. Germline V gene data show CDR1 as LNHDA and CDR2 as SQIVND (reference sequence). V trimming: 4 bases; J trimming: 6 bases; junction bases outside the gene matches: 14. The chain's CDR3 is CASSTELTGRKDGYTF. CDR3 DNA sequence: TGTGCCAGTAGTACCGAACTGACAGGGCGTAAGGATGGCTACACCTTC.

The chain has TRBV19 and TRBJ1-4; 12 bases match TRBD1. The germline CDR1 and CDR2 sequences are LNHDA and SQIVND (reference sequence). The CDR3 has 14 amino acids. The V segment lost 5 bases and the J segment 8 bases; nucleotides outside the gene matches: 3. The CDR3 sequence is CASSRDRGREKLFF. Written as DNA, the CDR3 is TGTGCCAGTAGTCGGGACAGGGGGCGCGAAAAACTGTTTTTT.

CDR3 region: CASSLGQRMNTEAFF. In DNA form, the CDR3 reads TGTGCCAGCAGCTTGGGTCAGAGAATGAACACTGAAGCTTTCTTT. This chain joins TRBV5-6 and TRBJ1-1; D is unresolved. The V end was cut by 0 bases, the J end by 0 bases, with 9 bases between. In germline, CDR1 is SGHDT, CDR2 YYEEEE. The CDR3 is made up of 15 amino acids.

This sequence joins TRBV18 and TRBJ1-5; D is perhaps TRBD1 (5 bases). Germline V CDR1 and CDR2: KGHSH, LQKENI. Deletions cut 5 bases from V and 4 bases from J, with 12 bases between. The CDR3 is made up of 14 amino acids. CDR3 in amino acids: CASSGQGGNQPQHF. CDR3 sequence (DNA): TGTGCCAGCTCAGGGCAGGGAGGAAATCAGCCCCAGCATTTT.

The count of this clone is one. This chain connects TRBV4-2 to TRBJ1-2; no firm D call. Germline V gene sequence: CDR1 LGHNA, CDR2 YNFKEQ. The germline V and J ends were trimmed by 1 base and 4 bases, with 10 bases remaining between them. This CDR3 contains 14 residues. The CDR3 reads CASSQVEVTYGYTF. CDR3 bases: TGTGCCAGCAGCCAAGTCGAGGTCACCTATGGCTACACCTTC.

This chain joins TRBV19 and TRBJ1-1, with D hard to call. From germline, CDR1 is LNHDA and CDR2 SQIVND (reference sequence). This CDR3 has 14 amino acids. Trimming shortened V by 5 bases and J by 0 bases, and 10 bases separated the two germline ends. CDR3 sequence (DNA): TGTGCCAGTAGTCCCCGAGCGATGAACACTGAAGCTTTCTTT. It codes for CASSPRAMNTEAFF.

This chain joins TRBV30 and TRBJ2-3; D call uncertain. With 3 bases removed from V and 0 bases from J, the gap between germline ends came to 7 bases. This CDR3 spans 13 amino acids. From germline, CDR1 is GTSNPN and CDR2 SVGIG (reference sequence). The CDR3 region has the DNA TGTGCCTGGAGCCTTTCTAGCACAGATACGCAGTATTTT. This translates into CAWSLSSTDTQYF.

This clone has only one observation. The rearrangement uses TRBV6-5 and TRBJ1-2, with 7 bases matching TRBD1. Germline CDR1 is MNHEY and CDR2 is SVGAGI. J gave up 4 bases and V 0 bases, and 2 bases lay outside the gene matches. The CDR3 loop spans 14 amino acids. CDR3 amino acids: CASSYSGQSYGYTF. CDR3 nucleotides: TGTGCCAGCAGTTACTCGGGACAGAGCTATGGCTACACCTTC.

The CDR3 sequence is CASSYSTGGSNEQYF. The CDR3 DNA reads TGTGCCAGCAGTTACTCGACAGGGGGGTCCAACGAGCAGTACTTC. The chain is built from TRBV6-2 or TRBV6-3 and TRBJ2-7; 9 nucleotides match TRBD1. The CDR3 contains 15 residues. Germline CDR1 is MNHEY and CDR2 is SVGEGT. V lost 0 bases, J lost 5 bases, and 5 bases stayed unmatched.